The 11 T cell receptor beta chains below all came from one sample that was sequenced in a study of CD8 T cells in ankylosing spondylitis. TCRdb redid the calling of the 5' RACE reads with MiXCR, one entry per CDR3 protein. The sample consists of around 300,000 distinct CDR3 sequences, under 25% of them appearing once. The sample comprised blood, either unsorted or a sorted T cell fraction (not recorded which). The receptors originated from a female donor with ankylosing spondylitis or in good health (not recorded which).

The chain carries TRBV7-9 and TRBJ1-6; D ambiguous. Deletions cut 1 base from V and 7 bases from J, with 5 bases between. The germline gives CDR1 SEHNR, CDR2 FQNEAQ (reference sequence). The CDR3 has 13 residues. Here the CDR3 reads CASSLEGNSPLHF. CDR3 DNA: TGTGCCAGCAGCTTAGAGGGAAATTCACCCCTCCACTTT.

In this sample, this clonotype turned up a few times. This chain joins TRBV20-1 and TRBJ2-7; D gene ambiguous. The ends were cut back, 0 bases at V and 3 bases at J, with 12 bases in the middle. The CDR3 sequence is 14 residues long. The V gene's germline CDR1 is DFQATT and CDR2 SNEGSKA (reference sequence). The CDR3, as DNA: TGCAGTGCTAGAGATCAGAGGACCTTCTACGAGCAGTACTTC. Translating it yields CSARDQRTFYEQYF.

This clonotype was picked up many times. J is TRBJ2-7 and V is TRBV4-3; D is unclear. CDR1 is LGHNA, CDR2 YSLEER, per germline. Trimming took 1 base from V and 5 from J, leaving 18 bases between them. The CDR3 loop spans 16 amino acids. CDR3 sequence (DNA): TGCGCCAGCAGCCAAGGATATAGCAACGGGCTAGACGAGCAGTACTTC. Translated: CASSQGYSNGLDEQYF.

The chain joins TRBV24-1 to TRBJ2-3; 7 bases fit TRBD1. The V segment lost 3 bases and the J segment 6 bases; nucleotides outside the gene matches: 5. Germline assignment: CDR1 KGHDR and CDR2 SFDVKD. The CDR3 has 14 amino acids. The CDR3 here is CATSDPDRLDTQYF. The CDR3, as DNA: TGTGCCACCAGTGATCCGGACAGGCTGGATACGCAGTATTTT.

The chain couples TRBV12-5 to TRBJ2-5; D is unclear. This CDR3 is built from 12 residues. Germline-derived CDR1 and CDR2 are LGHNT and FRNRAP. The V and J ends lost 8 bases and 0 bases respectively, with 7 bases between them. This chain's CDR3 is CASSMYQETQYF. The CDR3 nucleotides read TGTGCTAGTTCTATGTACCAAGAGACCCAGTACTTC. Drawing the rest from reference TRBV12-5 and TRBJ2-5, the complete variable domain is DARVTQTPRHKVTEMGQEVTMRCQPILGHNTVFWYRQTMMQGLELLAYFRNRAPLDDSGMPKDRFSAEMPDATLATLKIQPSEPRDSAVYFCASSMYQETQYFGPGTRLLVL.

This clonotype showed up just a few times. DNA for the CDR3: TGTGCCAGCTCCCTGGGGGAGGGCTACACCTTC. This encodes CASSLGEGYTF. The chain uses TRBV25-1 and TRBJ1-2; a possible D gene is TRBD1 (5 bases). The CDR3 spans 11 residues. V was cut by 8 bases and J by 8 bases, with 12 bases left in between. The germline CDR1 and CDR2 sequences are MGHDK and SYGVNS.

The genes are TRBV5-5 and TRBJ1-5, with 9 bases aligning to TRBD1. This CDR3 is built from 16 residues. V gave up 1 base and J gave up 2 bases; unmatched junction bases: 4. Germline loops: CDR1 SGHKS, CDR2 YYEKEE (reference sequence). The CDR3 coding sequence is TGTGCCAGCAGCTTGTGGACAGGGGTAGGCAATCAGCCCCAGCATTTT. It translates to CASSLWTGVGNQPQHF.

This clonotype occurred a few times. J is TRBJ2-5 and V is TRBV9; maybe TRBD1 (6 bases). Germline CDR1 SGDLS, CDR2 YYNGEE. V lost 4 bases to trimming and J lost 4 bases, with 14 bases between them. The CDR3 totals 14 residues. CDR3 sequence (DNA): TGTGCCAGCAGCATTAACCCGACAGGAGAGACCCAGTACTTC. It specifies CASSINPTGETQYF.

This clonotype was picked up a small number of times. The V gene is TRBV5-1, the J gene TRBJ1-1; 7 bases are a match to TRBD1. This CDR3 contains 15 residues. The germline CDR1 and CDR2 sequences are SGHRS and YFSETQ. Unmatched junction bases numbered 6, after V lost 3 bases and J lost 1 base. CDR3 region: CASSSRTGENTEAFF. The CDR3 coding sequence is TGCGCCAGCAGCTCACGGACAGGAGAGAACACTGAAGCTTTCTTT.

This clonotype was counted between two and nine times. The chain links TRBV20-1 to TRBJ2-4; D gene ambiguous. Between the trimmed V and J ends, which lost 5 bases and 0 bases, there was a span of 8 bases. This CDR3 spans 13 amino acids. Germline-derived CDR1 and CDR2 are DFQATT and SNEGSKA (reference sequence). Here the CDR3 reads CSAEAVAKNIQYF. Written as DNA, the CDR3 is TGCAGTGCTGAGGCCGTAGCCAAAAACATTCAGTACTTC.

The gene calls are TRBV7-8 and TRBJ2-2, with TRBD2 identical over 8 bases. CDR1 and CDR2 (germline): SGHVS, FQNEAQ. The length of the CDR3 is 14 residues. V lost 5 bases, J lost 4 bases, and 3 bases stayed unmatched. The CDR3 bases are TGTGCCAGCAGCCGGGGGGGGCTCACCGGGGAGCTGTTTTTT. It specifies CASSRGGLTGELFF.